This T cell receptor (beta chain) was found in a study of T cells in Graves' hyperthyroidism and ophthalmopathy (dated by TCRdb to the late 2010s). In the study overall: Peripheral blood samples were taken at the time of initial diagnosis, prior to any treatment. TCR V-J signatures able to tell the groups apart were searched for in a discovery cohort of more than 90 patients, of whom around 43 had Graves' ophthalmopathy and some 60 had stable Graves' hyperthyroidism. Prospective prediction of ophthalmopathy was tested in an independent validation cohort of 18 to 20 hyperthyroidism patients and 15 to 17 patients who later progressed to ophthalmopathy. The approximately 98 discovery patients were randomly divided into training and test sets at a 7:3 ratio. In about six Graves' hyperthyroidism patients, the study also compared T-cell repertoires from thyroid tissue with T-cell repertoires from blood. Once sampling was done, hyperthyroidism patients were given methimazole at a starting dose of 30 mg daily, whereas ophthalmopathy patients were given high-dose intravenous methylprednisolone. The paper describes TCR Vbeta CDR3 sequencing of 120 to 150 peripheral blood samples, made up of about 41 ophthalmopathy patients, around 78 hyperthyroidism patients and about 17 progressor patients. Study-wide findings and limitations: Most expanded thyroid clonotypes (frequency above 0.001) were also detected in blood, a finding suggesting that blood repertoires may reflect thyroid immune responses. A model built on a 13 V-J signature distinguished ophthalmopathy from stable hyperthyroidism, reaching 87.88% sensitivity and approximately 83% specificity in cross-validation and 80%/75% in testing. Sample size was not statistically predetermined, and blinding of investigators to group allocation was not performed. In validation, progression to ophthalmopathy was predicted by the model with approximately 67% sensitivity and around 76% specificity, a median of about 6 months before onset.

Regarding this clonotype: There is no known antigen for this receptor. No much larger clone exists at a distance of one base, and base qualities are not known.

The TCR beta CDR3 regions were amplified from the RNA transcripts. A first-round RT-PCR of the TCR CDR3 used the HTBI primer set with the Qiagen OneStep RT-PCR kit. The libraries were constructed in a second round of multiplex PCR and then size-selected and purified. Paired-end sequencing of the libraries was performed with 100 bp reads on an Illumina HiSeq2000. From the authors' description of their analysis: Raw data were processed with SOAPnuke, discarding reads with adapters, uncalled bases, mean Phred below 15, or no exact constant-primer or identifier match. COPE v1.2.5 was used to merge high-quality paired reads, and clonotypes were defined as unique nucleotide sequences. MiTCR v1.1 was used to align clonotypes to the IMGT TRBV, TRBD and TRBJ reference segments. Analysis was restricted to V-J combinations with a frequency above 0.0001, which covered roughly 99% of repertoires. The TCS score was defined as the ratio of F50 (clonal expansion) to E x V (chaos), calculated using BLOSUM62-based TCRdist between CDR3 peptides within each V-J. Welch's t-statistics and random forest reduced just over 500 V-J features to 13, which were used in a naive Bayes classifier (R e1071). Through fastp at Q25 and MiXCR, TCRdb rebuilt clones from the public reads, retaining in-frame beta chains. Each entry merges the rows of one CDR3 protein and shows their most common DNA and genes. The V and J calls, along with clone size, are taken from TCRdb and not from the paper's own processing. The sample data list about 740,000 distinct CDR3 sequences, and 12% to 15% of these were observed just once. The ten largest account for about 10% of the sample.

Stable Graves' hyperthyroidism was defined as no progression to ophthalmopathy during 18 months of follow-up. Hyperthyroidism patients were newly diagnosed, had a disease duration of under 2 months, and were aged 18 to 65 years. Patients with uncontrolled infections, other autoimmune diseases, pregnancy or lactation were excluded. Clinical symptoms, serum thyroxine and TRAb, thyroid ultrasound, and orbital computed tomography formed the basis for the diagnoses. PBMCs were separated from roughly 9.6 ml of fresh peripheral blood using Ficoll-Paque density gradient centrifugation. Total RNA was extracted with Trizol reagent, and quality was checked on an Agilent 2100 Bioanalyzer. Sequencing was carried out using blood. The receptor's source is a woman aged 18-30 years with Graves' hyperthyroidism.

This receptor carries the CDR3 CASRARTSGGSDTQYF. The DNA sequence follows: TGTGCCAGCAGGGCTAGAACTAGCGGGGGGTCAGATACGCAGTATTTT. The V and J segments used are TRBV7-6 and TRBJ2-3; 12 bases in the junction line up with TRBD2. Ends trimmed: V by 6 bases, J by 4 bases; bases unmatched to a gene: 8. Sequences SGHVS (CDR1) and FNYEAQ (CDR2) are obtained from the germline V gene. Inclusive of the bounding cysteine and phenylalanine, the CDR3 is 16 residues long. The entry retains the CDR3 DNA only, 48 bases that are in frame from base 1.